This T cell receptor (beta chain) was observed in a study of CD8 T cells in ankylosing spondylitis. Study-wide results and caveats: Relatively scarce in peripheral blood, disease-linked clones were CD8+.

A word on this clonotype: Its antigen remains unidentified.

TCRdb reprocessed the 5' RACE reads with MiXCR, giving one entry per CDR3 protein. The sample lists some 200,000 distinct CDR3 sequences, 13% seen once, with 16% in the top ten. The V gene lost 3 bases and the J gene lost 5 bases, with 13 bases spanning the gap. This CDR3 has 14 residues. This receptor was obtained from a male donor with ankylosing spondylitis or in good health (not recorded which). The sample was blood, either unsorted or a sorted T cell fraction (not recorded which). This rearrangement joins TRBV12-3 or TRBV12-4 to TRBJ1-1; D not resolved. The CDR3 is CASSLGVALTEAFF. The CDR3 DNA is TGTGCCAGCAGTTTGGGAGTAGCCCTAACTGAAGCTTTCTTT.